A single sample is the source of the 8 T cell receptor beta chains below, sequenced in a study of cytomegalovirus exposure and HLA in healthy donors. Researchers ran the PCR with 60 Vbeta and 13 Jbeta primers. The repertoire was sequenced with immunoSEQ multiplex PCR; TCRdb's copy has only in-frame clones and lacks some. The table has 95,000 to 150,000 clones, 66% seen once. Sequenced sample: PBMCs. These receptors were obtained from a man younger than 30 in good health and CMV-seronegative.

The sample holds one count of this clone. CDR3 sequence (DNA): TGTGCCAGCAGCTTACACAGGGGGAGCGGTCAGCCCCAGCATTTT. Amino acids: CASSLHRGSGQPQHF. V usage is TRBV7-7 and J usage is TRBJ1-5; 8 nucleotides agree with TRBD1. The V gene's germline CDR1 is SSHAT and CDR2 FNYEAQ (reference sequence). The CDR3 totals 15 residues. The J segment lost 6 bases and the V segment lost 2 bases, leaving 6 bases of the junction unmatched.

A note on this clone: No conserved phenylalanine or tryptophan is present at the end of the CDR3, so a read error is the likely explanation. J is TRBJ2-7 and V is TRBV4-2; perhaps TRBD1 as D (5 bases). Trimming shortened V by 4 bases and J by 7 bases, and 14 bases separated the two germline ends. This CDR3 has 13 residues. Looked up from germline, CDR1 is LGHNA and CDR2 is YNFKEQ. CDR3 sequence reads: CASSLLKAGEQYL. The CDR3 coding sequence is TGTGCCAGCAGCCTACTAAAGGCAGGGGAGCAGTACCTC.

This chain uses TRBV7-2 with TRBJ1-5, with D unclear. This CDR3 is built from 15 residues. V lost 1 base, J lost 3 bases, and 10 bases lay in between. Germline CDR1 SGHTA, CDR2 FQGNSA. The CDR3 sequence: CASSLGSRTNQPQHF. As DNA, the CDR3 is TGTGCCAGCAGCTTAGGTTCCAGAACCAATCAGCCCCAGCATTTT. The complete variable domain, with remaining parts taken from reference TRBV7-2 and TRBJ1-5, reads GAGVSQSPSNKVTEKGKDVELRCDPISGHTALYWYRQSLGQGLEFLIYFQGNSAPDKSGLPSDRFSAERTGGSVSTLTIQRTQQEDSAVYLCASSLGSRTNQPQHFGDGTRLSIL.

V is TRBV7-8 and J is TRBJ1-4; D is ambiguous. Germline-derived CDR1 and CDR2 are SGHVS and FQNEAQ. Trimming took 5 bases from V and 8 from J, leaving 15 bases between them. CDR3 length: 14 residues. The CDR3 protein is CASSPRWRGEKLFF. CDR3 DNA sequence: TGTGCCAGCAGCCCCCGTTGGCGGGGAGAAAAACTGTTTTTT.

This rearrangement joins TRBV6-5 to TRBJ2-7, with D tentatively TRBD2 (6 bases). Germline CDR1 is MNHEY and CDR2 is SVGAGI. The CDR3 is made up of 16 amino acids. With 1 base removed from V and 4 bases from J, the gap between germline ends came to 17 bases. CDR3 in DNA: TGTGCCAGCAGTTACTATAGCGGTCGGACCCGGTACGAGCAGTACTTC. Its protein is CASSYYSGRTRYEQYF.

The V gene is TRBV7-2, the J gene TRBJ1-1; 9 nucleotides match TRBD1. V gave up 6 bases and J gave up 5 bases; unmatched junction bases: 7. CDR1 and CDR2 from the germline V gene are SGHTA and FQGNSA. This CDR3 spans 14 amino acids. The CDR3 nucleotides are TGTGCCAGCAGAAGGGACAGGGTGGGAACTGAAGCTTTCTTT. It translates to CASRRDRVGTEAFF.

This CDR3 is CASSVGEETYSGNTIYF. CDR3 sequence (DNA): TGTGCCAGCAGCGTAGGAGAGGAGACCTACTCTGGAAACACCATATATTTT. V is TRBV9 and J is TRBJ1-3; D remains ambiguous. The CDR3 is made up of 17 amino acids. V lost 0 bases and J lost 0, with 13 bases in between. Germline CDR1 is SGDLS and CDR2 is YYNGEE.

The chain employs TRBV11-2 and TRBJ2-7; TRBD1 matches at 7 bases. The trim removed 5 bases at V and 3 bases at J, leaving 4 bases unmatched. From germline, CDR1 is SGHAT and CDR2 FQNNGV. The CDR3 runs to 13 residues. The CDR3 sequence: CASSIRDSYEQYF. The CDR3 DNA reads TGTGCCAGCAGCATCCGGGACAGCTACGAGCAGTACTTC.